Below, 11 T cell receptor beta chains from the same sample are listed, as sequenced in a study of shared clonotypes between healthy human individuals. The naive CD8 fraction comprised CD45RO-negative cells positively selected for CCR7 and excluded terminally differentiated effector memory CD45RA+ cells. Clones were sequenced by immunoSEQ multiplex PCR, and TCRdb holds only the in-frame ones, with some missing. The profile shows some 2.1 million clones, about 95% of them singletons. Sequenced input: naive CD8+ T cells sorted from blood. Every receptor here comes from a man aged 18 to 30 in good health.

This chain connects TRBV4-3 to TRBJ2-7, with TRBD2 matching 7 bases. There are 16 residues in the CDR3. Trimming at V came to 0 bases and at J to 1 base, leaving 6 bases not matched to a gene. Germline V gene lookup returns CDR1 LGHNA and CDR2 YSLEER. The CDR3 reads CASSQEMGEGSYEQYF. The CDR3, as DNA: TGCGCCAGCAGCCAAGAAATGGGGGAGGGGTCCTACGAGCAGTACTTC.

As concerns this clone: Other DNA sequences within the sample encode an identical CDR3. The genes are TRBV4-1 and TRBJ2-7, with a tentative D call TRBD2 (7 bases). Trimming shortened V by 0 bases and J by 3 bases, and 12 bases separated the two germline ends. The CDR3 is 15 residues long. Germline CDR1 reads MGHRA; CDR2 reads YSYEKL. The CDR3 sequence: CASSQDGRGGYEQYF. The CDR3 DNA is TGCGCCAGCAGCCAAGATGGGAGGGGGGGCTACGAGCAGTACTTC.

The chain carries TRBV4-3 and TRBJ2-7, with 8 bases lining up with TRBD2. The CDR3 runs to 16 residues. V lost 0 bases to trimming and J lost 1 base; unmatched junction nucleotides: 5. Germline V gene data show CDR1 as LGHNA and CDR2 as YSLEER. CDR3 nucleotides: TGCGCCAGCAGCCAAGATGGACGGGAGGGGTCCTACGAGCAGTACTTC. Translation: CASSQDGREGSYEQYF.

The rearrangement uses TRBV5-6 and TRBJ2-7, with TRBD1 matching 9 bases. CDR3 size: 13 residues. Losses at the gene ends were 4 bases for V and 3 bases for J; bases not matched to a gene: 2. Germline V gives CDR1 SGHDT, CDR2 YYEEEE. The CDR3 nucleotides read TGTGCCAGCAGCGCGGACAGGGGCTACGAGCAGTACTTC. It yields the protein CASSADRGYEQYF.

This clone was observed a single time. J is TRBJ2-2 and V is TRBV4-1; tentatively, D is TRBD2 (5 bases). Germline V lookup: CDR1 MGHRA, CDR2 YSYEKL. CDR3 length equals 14 residues. V was trimmed by 1 base and J by 6 bases, leaving 9 bases between them. The CDR3 DNA follows: TGCGCCAGCAGCCAAGTCCTCGGGGCCGGGGAGCTGTTTTTT. It encodes CASSQVLGAGELFF.

The chain employs TRBV19 and TRBJ1-5; TRBD1 agrees at 12 bases. The ends lost 5 bases at V and 1 base at J; junction bases unmatched: 3. The germline gives CDR1 LNHDA, CDR2 SQIVND (reference sequence). The CDR3 contains 16 residues. CDR3 in amino acids: CASSRDRGRSNQPQHF. The CDR3 DNA reads as TGTGCCAGTAGTCGGGACAGGGGGCGAAGCAATCAGCCCCAGCATTTT.

V is TRBV7-9 and J is TRBJ2-1; no clear D. The V gene's germline CDR1 is SEHNR and CDR2 FQNEAQ (reference sequence). The ends were cut back, 5 bases at V and 0 bases at J, with 8 bases in the middle. CDR3 size: 14 residues. The CDR3 DNA sequence: TGTGCCAGCAGCCCGCCGGGCTCCTACAATGAGCAGTTCTTC. Translated, it gives CASSPPGSYNEQFF.

The chain has TRBV11-2 and TRBJ2-3, with 13 bases lining up with TRBD2. J lost 3 bases, V lost 3 bases, and 3 bases had no gene match. The CDR3 consists of 16 residues. The V gene's germline CDR1 is SGHAT and CDR2 FQNNGV. The DNA of the CDR3 is TGTGCCAGCAGCTTGGAGGGACTAGCGGGAACAGATACGCAGTATTTT. It encodes CASSLEGLAGTDTQYF. Full variable domain (remainder filled in from reference TRBV11-2 and TRBJ2-3): EAGVAQSPRYKIIEKRQSVAFWCNPISGHATLYWYQQILGQGPKLLIQFQNNGVVDDSQLPKDRFSAERLKGVDSTLKIQPAKLEDSAVYLCASSLEGLAGTDTQYFGPGTRLTVL.

The chain couples TRBV6-5 to TRBJ1-1; TRBD1 matches 9 bases. The V segment lost 0 bases and the J segment 6 bases; nucleotides outside the gene matches: 8. Germline V gene lookup returns CDR1 MNHEY and CDR2 SVGAGI. The CDR3 loop spans 16 amino acids. CDR3 amino acids: CASSYSLGDRASEAFF. DNA for the CDR3: TGTGCCAGCAGTTACTCTCTTGGGGACAGGGCGTCTGAAGCTTTCTTT.

The chain links TRBV10-2 to TRBJ1-4; D is unclear. Germline V lookup: CDR1 WSHSY, CDR2 SAAADI. This CDR3 has 11 amino acids. Trimming pared 2 bases from V and 7 bases from J, leaving 2 bases between. The DNA for the CDR3 is TGCGCCAGCAGTGAGGGTGAAAAACTGTTTTTT. Translating gives CASSEGEKLFF.

This clone was found once. J is TRBJ2-7 and V is TRBV5-6, with 8 bases aligning to TRBD1. CDR1 SGHDT and CDR2 YYEEEE come from the germline V gene. The CDR3 spans 14 residues. J lost 0 bases, V lost 2 bases, and 1 base had no gene match. The CDR3: CASSFRGPSYEQYF. Written as DNA, the CDR3 is TGTGCCAGCAGCTTCAGGGGGCCCTCCTACGAGCAGTACTTC. Supplemented by reference TRBV5-6 and TRBJ2-7, the full variable domain reads DAGVTQSPTHLIKTRGQQVTLRCSPKSGHDTVSWYQQALGQGPQFIFQYYEEEERQRGNFPDRFSGHQFPNYSSELNVNALLLGDSALYLCASSFRGPSYEQYFGPGTRLTVT.